The sequence of this T cell receptor beta chain was determined in a study of cytomegalovirus exposure and HLA in healthy donors. For the study at large: The approximately 120 million unique TCR beta sequences, from about 179 million T cells, were found by an earlier analysis.

60 Vbeta and 13 Jbeta primers were used in PCR. In the original processing: In a later analysis, of around 83 million unique beta chains, roughly 11 million appeared in at least two donors. The method was immunoSEQ multiplex PCR; TCRdb's version includes in-frame clones alone and lacks a portion of them. V and J calls and clone size are those listed in that table; D and trimming were worked out from the DNA. This sample carries about 180,000 clones, approximately 80% of them seen once, and the ten largest clones take around 7%. This CDR3 is built from 18 residues. V lost 3 bases and J 5 bases, leaving 23 bases between the germline ends. CDR1 and CDR2 from the germline V gene are SGHVS and FNYEAQ.

The chain is built from TRBV7-6 and TRBJ2-1; perhaps TRBD1 as D (6 bases). Material: PBMCs. The TCR originated in a man under 40 in good health and CMV-seropositive. CDR3 in amino acids: CASSFLSSAAPGDNEQFF. CDR3 in DNA: TGTGCCAGCAGCTTTCTCTCTAGTGCCGCTCCAGGGGACAATGAGCAGTTCTTC.